These 4 T cell receptor beta chains came from one sample sequenced in a study of cytomegalovirus exposure and HLA in healthy donors. The PCR used 60 Vbeta and 13 Jbeta primers. TCRdb's copy holds only in-frame clones and misses some; the assay was immunoSEQ multiplex PCR. The sample records fewer than 110,000 clones, around 85% being singletons. Sequencing was carried out using PBMCs. These receptors were collected from a man aged 25 to 45 in good health and CMV-seronegative.

The chain has TRBV4-1 and TRBJ1-1; 8 positions match TRBD1. The ends lost 2 bases at V and 1 base at J; junction bases unmatched: 3. In germline, CDR1 is MGHRA, CDR2 YSYEKL. The length of the CDR3 is 15 residues. The CDR3 bases are TGCGCCAGCAGCCAAACAGGGGGGGCGAACACTGAAGCTTTCTTT. Protein sequence: CASSQTGGANTEAFF.

This chain connects TRBV10-2 to TRBJ1-1; D not resolved. V lost 9 bases and J 7 bases, leaving 18 bases between the germline ends. The CDR3 spans 13 residues. CDR1 is WSHSY, CDR2 SAAADI, per germline. For the CDR3, the DNA is TGCGCCAGTTGGACTCCTACACTCAATGAAGCTTTCTTT. As protein: CASWTPTLNEAFF.

Only a few counts were recorded for this clone. J is TRBJ2-7 and V is TRBV30; 9 bases map to TRBD1. This CDR3 region has 14 residues. Germline CDR1 reads GTSNPN; CDR2 reads SVGIG (reference sequence). Trimming took 2 bases from V and 0 from J; bases not matched to a gene: 2. The chain's CDR3 is CAWSSDRGSYEQYF. CDR3 DNA: TGTGCCTGGAGTTCGGACAGGGGCTCCTACGAGCAGTACTTC.

The chain joins TRBV5-6 to TRBJ1-1; 8 bases are a match to TRBD1. V lost 3 bases and J lost 0; bases outside the gene matches: 4. Germline V gene sequence: CDR1 SGHDT, CDR2 YYEEEE. The CDR3 spans 15 residues. The CDR3 loop is CASSWTGRLNTEAFF. The CDR3 DNA reads TGTGCCAGCAGCTGGACAGGGCGTTTGAACACTGAAGCTTTCTTT.